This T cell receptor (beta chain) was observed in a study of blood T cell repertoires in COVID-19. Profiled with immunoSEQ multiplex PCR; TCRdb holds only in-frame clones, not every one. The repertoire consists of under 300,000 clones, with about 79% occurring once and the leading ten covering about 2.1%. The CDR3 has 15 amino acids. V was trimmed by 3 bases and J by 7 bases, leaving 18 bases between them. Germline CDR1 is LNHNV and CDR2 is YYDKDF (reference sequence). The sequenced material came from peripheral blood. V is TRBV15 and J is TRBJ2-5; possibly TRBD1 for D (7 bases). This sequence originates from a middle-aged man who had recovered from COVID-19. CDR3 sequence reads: CATSSDGRQGGTQYF. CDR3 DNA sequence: TGTGCCACCAGCAGTGATGGTCGACAGGGAGGGACCCAGTACTTC. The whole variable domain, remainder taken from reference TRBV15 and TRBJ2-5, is DAMVIQNPRYQVTQFGKPVTLSCSQTLNHNVMYWYQQKSSQAPKLLFHYYDKDFNNEADTPDNFQSRRPNTSFCFLDIRSPGLGDTAMYLCATSSDGRQGGTQYFGPGTRLLVL.